The 25 T cell receptor beta chains reported below all come from one sample, sequenced in a study of spatial heterogeneity in lung cancer. TCRdb redid the calling of the 5' RACE reads with MiXCR, one entry per CDR3 protein. The table includes 39,000 or so distinct CDR3 sequences, 7.5% detected once. Time point reported: sample taken at primary tumor resection. In each case, whole RNA from tumor, nontumor lung or frozen PBMC was sequenced unsorted. The sample in question was PBMCs, obtained at surgery. These receptors all stem from a male donor with early-stage non-small cell lung cancer.

This clonotype appeared many times. J is TRBJ1-1 and V is TRBV7-9, with 10 bases that match TRBD1. Germline CDR1 reads SEHNR; CDR2 reads FQNEAQ (reference sequence). Trimming cost V 5 bases and J 11 bases; bases outside gene matches: 14. The CDR3 length is 15 residues. DNA of the CDR3: TGTGCCAGCAGCCCCTATACCGGGACAGGGGCTCGGGCTTTCTTT. The encoded protein is CASSPYTGTGARAFF.

This clonotype was found a few times. J is TRBJ1-6 and V is TRBV14; D remains unclear. V was cut by 4 bases and J by 7 bases, with 11 bases left in between. Per germline, CDR1 SGHDN and CDR2 FVKESK. CDR3 size: 14 residues. CDR3 sequence reads: CASSLRRGNSPLHF. As DNA, the CDR3 is TGTGCCAGCAGCCTCCGTCGTGGGAATTCACCCCTCCACTTT.

The V call is TRBV6-5, the J call TRBJ2-7; no clear D gene. This CDR3 has 10 residues. The V end was cut by 6 bases, the J end by 4 bases, with 4 bases between. Germline V gives CDR1 MNHEY, CDR2 SVGAGI. The CDR3 loop reads CASRLYEQYF. CDR3 bases: TGTGCCAGCAGATTATACGAGCAGTACTTC.

This clonotype has at least ten counts. The chain joins TRBV29-1 to TRBJ2-7; D gene ambiguous. Germline loops: CDR1 SQVTM, CDR2 ANQGSEA. The CDR3 is made up of 13 amino acids. Between the trimmed V and J ends, which lost 6 bases and 3 bases, there was a span of 15 bases. The CDR3 DNA sequence: TGCAGCGTCTACGACGGCAGTCACTACGAGCAGTACTTC. Protein product: CSVYDGSHYEQYF.

This clonotype was found many times. This sequence joins TRBV20-1 and TRBJ1-4; 7 bases line up with TRBD1. Germline CDR1 reads DFQATT; CDR2 reads SNEGSKA (reference sequence). The CDR3 loop spans 13 amino acids. The trim removed 5 bases at V and 5 bases at J, leaving 5 bases unmatched. The CDR3 loop reads CSALQGGNEKLFF. The CDR3 DNA sequence: TGCAGTGCTCTGCAGGGGGGAAATGAAAAACTGTTTTTT.

This clonotype was observed at least ten times. The V and J genes are TRBV7-9 and TRBJ2-5; D remains unclear. The CDR3 runs 10 residues. V dropped 10 bases and J dropped 5 bases, with 8 bases sitting between them. Per germline, CDR1 SEHNR and CDR2 FQNEAQ (reference sequence). The CDR3 reads CATQGETQYF. DNA of the CDR3: TGTGCCACTCAAGGGGAGACCCAGTACTTC.

This clonotype was recorded at least ten times. This chain joins TRBV12-3 or TRBV12-4 and TRBJ2-1; D gene unclear. V lost 6 bases and J lost 2, with 2 bases in between. The CDR3 runs to 11 residues. CDR3 in amino acids: CASSTYNEQFF. The CDR3 DNA reads as TGTGCCAGCAGCACCTACAATGAGCAGTTCTTC.

The chain is built from TRBV19 and TRBJ1-1, with D hard to call. Germline V gives CDR1 LNHDA, CDR2 SQIVND (reference sequence). Trimming stripped 3 bases from V and 5 bases from J, with 10 bases between. This CDR3 spans 13 amino acids. DNA for the CDR3: TGTGCCAGTAGTATCGGTCTAACGACTGAAGCTTTCTTT. This encodes CASSIGLTTEAFF.

Points on this clonotype: A read error may account for a junction end that differs from germline. CDR3 nucleotide sequence: TGTGCCAGCAGTTTGAGGTCTAGAATTTCATTT. Its translation: CASSLRSRISF. The rearrangement joins TRBV12-3 or TRBV12-4 to TRBJ1-4; D is undetermined. The CDR3 has 11 amino acids.

This clonotype is medium-sized in the sample. The chain carries TRBV2 and TRBJ1-1, with a weak D call TRBD1 (5 bases). CDR3 length equals 12 residues. V shed 6 bases and J shed 4 bases, with 9 bases lying between them. CDR1 and CDR2 (germline): SNHLY, FYNNEI. The CDR3 here is CASRRGGTEAFF. The DNA for the CDR3 is TGTGCCAGCAGACGCGGGGGCACTGAAGCTTTCTTT.

In its sample, this clonotype was seen many times. The genes are TRBV6-2 or TRBV6-3 and TRBJ2-3, with D tentatively TRBD2 (5 bases). In germline, CDR1 is MNHEY, CDR2 SVGEGT. The V end lost 2 bases, the J end lost 3 bases, and 18 bases lay between the germline ends. The CDR3 spans 17 residues. CDR3 region: CASSYEVVARGTDTQYF. The CDR3 DNA is TGTGCCAGCAGTTACGAGGTTGTAGCGAGAGGAACAGATACGCAGTATTTT.

The table lists this clonotype with many counts. The genes are TRBV11-2 and TRBJ2-1; 10 positions match TRBD2. J gave up 5 bases and V 4 bases, and 17 bases lay outside the gene matches. The CDR3 has 19 amino acids. Germline V gives CDR1 SGHAT, CDR2 FQNNGV. CDR3 region: CASSSPRYTSGAVHNEQFF. The CDR3 DNA follows: TGTGCCAGCAGCTCCCCCCGTTACACTAGCGGGGCAGTCCACAATGAGCAGTTCTTC.

This clonotype has ten or more counts. The V and J genes are TRBV10-3 and TRBJ1-5, with 8 bases fitting TRBD1. V trimming: 4 bases; J trimming: 7 bases; junction bases outside the gene matches: 3. CDR1 is ENHRY and CDR2 is SYGVKD in the germline V gene. CDR3 length: 13 amino acids. CDR3 sequence (DNA): TGTGCCATCAGTGCAGGGGGCGACCAGCCCCAGCATTTT. It codes for CAISAGGDQPQHF.

In this sample, this clonotype turned up a few times. The rearrangement links TRBV6-6 to TRBJ2-3; D not certain. The CDR3 is 12 amino acids. Trimming cost V 11 bases and J 3 bases, with 12 bases left between them. The germline V gene has CDR1 MNHNY and CDR2 SVGAGI (reference sequence). The CDR3 sequence is CAGRSSTDTQYF. Written as DNA, the CDR3 is TGTGCCGGGCGGAGCAGTACAGATACGCAGTATTTT.

The V and J genes are TRBV7-2 and TRBJ2-3; maybe TRBD2 (5 bases). This CDR3 contains 16 residues. V lost 5 bases, J lost 0 bases, and 15 bases lay in between. Germline V gene sequence: CDR1 SGHTA, CDR2 FQGNSA. CDR3 protein: CASSPWTRSSTDTQYF. The CDR3 coding sequence is TGTGCCAGCAGCCCCTGGACTCGGTCAAGCACAGATACGCAGTATTTT. The variable domain in full, with the rest retrieved from reference TRBV7-2 and TRBJ2-3, is GAGVSQSPSNKVTEKGKDVELRCDPISGHTALYWYRQSLGQGLEFLIYFQGNSAPDKSGLPSDRFSAERTGGSVSTLTIQRTQQEDSAVYLCASSPWTRSSTDTQYFGPGTRLTVL.

This clonotype was picked up many times. The chain combines TRBV9 with TRBJ2-1; a possible D gene is TRBD1 (5 bases). Trimming took 1 base from V and 7 from J, leaving 15 bases between them. Germline V gives CDR1 SGDLS, CDR2 YYNGEE. The CDR3 is 15 residues long. The CDR3 sequence: CASSVIGRDGNEQFF. CDR3 coding DNA: TGTGCCAGCAGCGTAATAGGCAGGGATGGTAATGAGCAGTTCTTC.

In this sample, this clonotype turned up many times. This chain connects TRBV19 to TRBJ2-1, with D hard to call. The length of the CDR3 is 13 residues. V was pared by 8 bases and J by 4 bases, with 12 bases between. CDR1 is LNHDA and CDR2 is SQIVND in the germline V gene (reference sequence). The CDR3 loop is CASADSAYNEQFF. CDR3 DNA sequence: TGTGCCAGTGCTGACTCCGCTTACAATGAGCAGTTCTTC.

This clonotype was picked up many times. This sequence joins TRBV2 and TRBJ1-5; TRBD1 might be the D (5 bases). V gave up 6 bases and J gave up 3 bases, with 18 bases separating them. CDR1 SNHLY and CDR2 FYNNEI come from the germline V gene. The CDR3 runs 16 residues. CDR3 region: CASSARDVMDNQPQHF. CDR3 sequence (DNA): TGTGCCAGCAGCGCCCGGGACGTGATGGACAATCAGCCCCAGCATTTT.

This sequence joins TRBV7-6 and TRBJ1-2; D is ambiguous. Germline values: CDR1 SGHVS, CDR2 FNYEAQ. The CDR3 is 11 residues long. Trimming took 9 bases from V and 2 from J, leaving 7 bases between them. The CDR3 region has the DNA TGTGCCAGGGGGAGGAACTATGGCTACACCTTC. This translates into CARGRNYGYTF.

This clonotype has only one observation. A much larger clone is a single base away; this may be a read error. This chain joins TRBV7-9 and TRBJ2-3; D is uncertain. The germline CDR1 and CDR2 sequences are SEHNR and FQNEAQ (reference sequence). This CDR3 contains 14 residues. CDR3 sequence (DNA): TGTGCCAGCAGCTCCTCGGACCTCACAGATATGCAGTATTTT. Translation gives CASSSSDLTDMQYF.

This rearrangement joins TRBV6-6 to TRBJ1-1, with D possibly being TRBD1 (5 bases). From germline, CDR1 is MNHNY and CDR2 SVGAGI (reference sequence). V gave up 6 bases and J gave up 1 base, with 12 bases separating them. This CDR3 is built from 14 residues. CDR3 residues: CASSRRDQNTEAFF. In nucleotides, the CDR3 is TGTGCCAGCAGCCGCCGGGACCAGAACACTGAAGCTTTCTTT.

This clonotype was picked up a small number of times. The chain uses TRBV7-3 and TRBJ2-3; 16 bases line up with TRBD2. Germline CDR1 SGHTA, CDR2 FQGTGA. The J segment lost 4 bases and the V segment lost 4 bases, leaving 5 bases of the junction unmatched. The CDR3 runs to 17 residues. CDR3 amino acids: CASSSKGTSGRADTQYF. CDR3 nucleotide sequence: TGTGCCAGCAGCTCGAAAGGGACTAGCGGGAGGGCAGATACGCAGTATTTT.

This clonotype appeared many times. This sequence joins TRBV27 and TRBJ2-1; 9 nucleotides align to TRBD2. The CDR3 runs to 13 residues. From germline, CDR1 is MNHEY and CDR2 SMNVEV (reference sequence). The J segment lost 9 bases and the V segment lost 7 bases, leaving 7 bases of the junction unmatched. This CDR3 is CASTSGTSFEQFF. The CDR3 DNA sequence: TGTGCCAGCACCTCAGGGACTAGCTTTGAGCAGTTCTTC.

This clonotype was recorded many times. This rearrangement joins TRBV14 to TRBJ1-4; D gene uncertain. From germline, CDR1 is SGHDN and CDR2 FVKESK. CDR3 length: 15 residues. V shed 6 bases and J shed 0 bases, with 11 bases lying between them. CDR3 amino acids: CASSRLVATNEKLFF. The CDR3, as DNA: TGTGCCAGCAGTCGACTGGTAGCAACTAATGAAAAACTGTTTTTT.

This clonotype appeared many times. The chain recombines TRBV9 with TRBJ2-7, with 11 positions matching TRBD2. This CDR3 region has 16 residues. V lost 1 base to trimming and J lost 0 bases; unmatched junction nucleotides: 3. Germline assignment: CDR1 SGDLS and CDR2 YYNGEE. Here the CDR3 DNA reads TGTGCCAGCAGCGTAACGGGACTAGCGGCCTCCTACGAGCAGTACTTC. It specifies CASSVTGLAASYEQYF.